One and the same sample provided the 22 T cell receptor beta chains below, sequenced in a study of shared T cell receptors in the human thymus. TCRdb's copy holds only in-frame clones and misses some; the assay was immunoSEQ multiplex PCR. This table has roughly 550,000 clones, 75% to 80% appearing once. The sample was also reused in another study, on human thymus T cells.

Sequences were obtained from thymocytes. These receptors came from a boy less than two years old with a congenital heart defect.

This clone was counted a few times. This chain's CDR3 is CAAGAGPYEQYF. CDR3 nucleotide sequence: TGTGCCGCGGGGGCAGGTCCCTACGAGCAGTACTTC. The chain combines TRBV27 with TRBJ2-7; D may be TRBD2 (7 bases). Germline CDR1 MNHEY, CDR2 SMNVEV (reference sequence). V lost 11 bases and J 2 bases, leaving 13 bases between the germline ends. The CDR3 totals 12 residues.

The chain recombines TRBV19 with TRBJ2-2; 8 nucleotides line up with TRBD1. This CDR3 contains 14 residues. Per germline, CDR1 LNHDA and CDR2 SQIVND (reference sequence). V was pared by 7 bases and J by 5 bases, with 6 bases of the junction left unmatched. CDR3 loop: CASTQGAGTGELFF. The CDR3, as DNA: TGTGCCAGTACGCAGGGGGCCGGGACCGGGGAGCTGTTTTTT.

V gene TRBV4-1 combines with J gene TRBJ2-7, with 10 bases aligning to TRBD2. J was trimmed by 2 bases and V by 3 bases; bases with no gene match: 7. This CDR3 is built from 16 residues. Germline-derived CDR1 and CDR2 are MGHRA and YSYEKL. This CDR3 reads CASSQRTSGHPYEQYF. CDR3 DNA: TGCGCCAGCAGCCAGAGGACTAGCGGCCATCCCTACGAGCAGTACTTC.

This clone was seen more than once but under ten times. The J gene is TRBJ2-5, the V gene TRBV6-5; D perhaps matches TRBD1 (5 bases). Germline assignment: CDR1 MNHEY and CDR2 SVGAGI. The V gene lost 6 bases and the J gene lost 7 bases, with 12 bases spanning the gap. The CDR3 is 12 residues long. DNA for the CDR3: TGTGCCAGCAGCCCGTTTAGGGGGACCCAGTACTTC. It specifies CASSPFRGTQYF.

The rearrangement links TRBV10-3 to TRBJ2-7; 7 bases align to TRBD2. CDR3 length equals 14 residues. Per the germline V gene, CDR1 is ENHRY and CDR2 is SYGVKD. The V gene end was trimmed by 6 bases and the J gene end by 3 bases; junction bases not matched to a gene: 8. The chain's CDR3 is CAISPVGGYYEQYF. CDR3 in DNA: TGTGCCATCAGCCCAGTCGGGGGGTACTACGAGCAGTACTTC.

The rearrangement joins TRBV10-3 to TRBJ2-5; TRBD1 matches 8 bases. Germline values: CDR1 ENHRY, CDR2 SYGVKD. Trimming cost V 5 bases and J 6 bases; bases outside gene matches: 14. CDR3 length: 16 amino acids. CDR3 in DNA: TGTGCCATCAGTCCTTACCCGGACAGGGAAAAGAAGACCCAGTACTTC. Translated, it gives CAISPYPDREKKTQYF.

This sequence joins TRBV12-5 and TRBJ2-3; 8 bases are shared with TRBD2. The CDR3 consists of 15 residues. V lost 3 bases and J lost 6; bases outside the gene matches: 8. From germline, CDR1 is LGHNT and CDR2 FRNRAP. CDR3 coding DNA: TGTGCTAGTGGTTTACCCGGGAGGGTTATGGATACGCAGTATTTT. Protein sequence: CASGLPGRVMDTQYF.

V usage is TRBV7-9 and J usage is TRBJ2-3, with no clear D. The length of the CDR3 is 13 residues. Trimming shortened V by 5 bases and J by 4 bases, and 10 bases separated the two germline ends. Germline V CDR1 and CDR2: SEHNR, FQNEAQ (reference sequence). CDR3: CASSPHTPDTQYF. DNA of the CDR3: TGTGCCAGCAGCCCCCACACCCCAGATACGCAGTATTTT.

The rearrangement joins TRBV6-1 to TRBJ1-5, with D tentatively TRBD1 (5 bases). CDR1 and CDR2 from the germline V gene are MNHNS and SASEGT. Trimming took off 7 bases at V and 3 bases at J, with 16 bases between the two ends. The CDR3 extends over 15 amino acids. CDR3 sequence reads: CASTEGVEANQPQHF. As DNA, the CDR3 is TGTGCCAGCACGGAAGGGGTAGAGGCCAATCAGCCCCAGCATTTT.

This sequence joins TRBV4-3 and TRBJ1-2, with TRBD1 as a possible D gene (5 bases). Trimming pared 4 bases from V and 7 bases from J, leaving 22 bases between. Germline V lookup: CDR1 LGHNA, CDR2 YSLEER. The CDR3 runs to 16 residues. DNA of the CDR3: TGCGCCAGCAGCCCTGGGGATAGGGCAGGGCGCATTGGCTACACCTTC. It specifies CASSPGDRAGRIGYTF.

V is TRBV7-2 and J is TRBJ2-7; 7 bases match TRBD2. After removal of 1 base from V and 6 bases from J, the junction contained 9 bases not matched to a gene. The CDR3 has 15 residues. Germline CDR1 and CDR2: SGHTA and FQGNSA. CDR3 sequence: CASSLGAGAPSEQYF. The DNA of the CDR3 is TGTGCCAGCAGCTTAGGGGCGGGAGCTCCCTCCGAGCAGTACTTC.

CDR3 DNA: TGTGCCAGCAGTTTCGACAATCCAAGTGGAAACACCATATATTTT. Translation: CASSFDNPSGNTIYF. This chain joins TRBV28 and TRBJ1-3, with D unclear. The V and J ends lost 3 bases and 3 bases respectively, with 12 bases between them. Germline values: CDR1 MDHEN, CDR2 SYDVKM. The CDR3 covers 15 residues.

CDR3 in amino acids: CASSPGLAGVIREQYF. The CDR3 nucleotides read TGTGCCAGCAGCCCGGGACTAGCGGGAGTTATTCGGGAGCAGTACTTC. The chain combines TRBV9 with TRBJ2-7, with 14 bases aligning to TRBD2. Germline V CDR1 and CDR2: SGDLS, YYNGEE. The ends lost 4 bases at V and 7 bases at J; junction bases unmatched: 10. CDR3 length: 16 amino acids.

The chain is built from TRBV7-9 and TRBJ2-1, with TRBD2 matching 7 bases. Germline V gives CDR1 SEHNR, CDR2 FQNEAQ (reference sequence). The length of the CDR3 is 14 residues. V was pared by 7 bases and J by 0 bases, with 3 bases of the junction left unmatched. The CDR3 sequence: CASTASGSYNEQFF. The CDR3 coding sequence is TGTGCCAGCACGGCTAGCGGCTCCTACAATGAGCAGTTCTTC.

This chain links TRBV11-2 with TRBJ2-5; 14 nucleotides align to TRBD2. After removal of 3 bases from V and 5 bases from J, the junction contained 5 bases not matched to a gene. This CDR3 is 16 amino acids long. CDR1 and CDR2 from the germline V gene are SGHAT and FQNNGV. The CDR3 region has the DNA TGTGCCAGCAGCTTTGGACTAGCGGGAGGTGCTGAGACCCAGTACTTC. As protein: CASSFGLAGGAETQYF.

The V gene is TRBV7-2, the J gene TRBJ1-5; D gene ambiguous. The germline CDR1 and CDR2 sequences are SGHTA and FQGNSA. V lost 1 base and J 4 bases, leaving 8 bases between the germline ends. CDR3 size: 14 residues. The DNA of the CDR3 is TGTGCCAGCAGCTTAGTCAGGACTAATCAGCCCCAGCATTTT. Amino acids: CASSLVRTNQPQHF.

This rearrangement joins TRBV19 to TRBJ2-3, with D unclear. V was cut by 4 bases and J by 5 bases, with 4 bases left in between. The germline V gene encodes CDR1 LNHDA and CDR2 SQIVND (reference sequence). This CDR3 contains 11 residues. CDR3 amino acids: CASSTRDTQYF. In nucleotides, the CDR3 is TGTGCCAGTAGTACCCGAGATACGCAGTATTTT.

V is TRBV5-1 and J is TRBJ2-3; 8 bases match TRBD1. Looked up from germline, CDR1 is SGHRS and CDR2 is YFSETQ. Trimming cost V 5 bases and J 0 bases; bases outside gene matches: 14. The CDR3 runs to 18 residues. The CDR3 here is CASRGQGKHRTSTDTQYF. The DNA for the CDR3 is TGCGCCAGCAGAGGACAGGGCAAACATAGAACTAGCACAGATACGCAGTATTTT.

This clone has only a few counts. This chain links TRBV4-3 with TRBJ2-7; 8 bases agree with TRBD2. Unmatched junction bases numbered 0, after V lost 2 bases and J lost 0 bases. From germline, CDR1 is LGHNA and CDR2 YSLEER. The CDR3 has 14 amino acids. This CDR3 is CASSQTSGSYEQYF. CDR3 nucleotide sequence: TGCGCCAGCAGCCAAACTAGCGGCTCCTACGAGCAGTACTTC.

The chain is built from TRBV2 and TRBJ2-1; 13 positions match TRBD2. The J segment lost 7 bases and the V segment lost 6 bases, leaving 9 bases of the junction unmatched. CDR1 and CDR2 (germline): SNHLY, FYNNEI. The CDR3 runs 16 residues. The CDR3 nucleotides are TGTGCCAGCAGCTTGGAAACTAGCGGGAGGGGGAATGAGCAGTTCTTC. Protein sequence: CASSLETSGRGNEQFF.

The V and J genes are TRBV27 and TRBJ2-3; no clear D gene. V was clipped by 9 bases and J by 2 bases, with 12 bases between them. Germline V gives CDR1 MNHEY, CDR2 SMNVEV (reference sequence). The length of the CDR3 is 13 residues. The CDR3 coding sequence is TGTGCCAGTAGAGACTGCGCCACAGATACGCAGTATTTT. This gives the protein CASRDCATDTQYF.

This clone was seen more than once but under ten times. The chain has TRBV4-3 and TRBJ1-2, with 9 bases matching TRBD1. Germline CDR1 is LGHNA and CDR2 is YSLEER. V shed 0 bases and J 6 bases; nucleotides not matched to a gene: 5. CDR3 length: 15 amino acids. CDR3 DNA sequence: TGCGCCAGCAGCCAAGATCGGACAGGGGCAAATGGCTACACCTTC. It translates to CASSQDRTGANGYTF.